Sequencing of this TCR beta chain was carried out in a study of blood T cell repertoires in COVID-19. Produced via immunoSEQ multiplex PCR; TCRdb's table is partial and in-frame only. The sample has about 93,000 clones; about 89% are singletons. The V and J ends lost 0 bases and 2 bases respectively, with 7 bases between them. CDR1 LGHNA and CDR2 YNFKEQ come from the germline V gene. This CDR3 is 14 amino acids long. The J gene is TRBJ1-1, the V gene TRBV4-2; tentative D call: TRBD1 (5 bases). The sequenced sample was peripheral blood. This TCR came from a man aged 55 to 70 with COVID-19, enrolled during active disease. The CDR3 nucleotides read TGTGCCAGCAGCCAAGAGCAGGGAAACACTGAAGCTTTCTTT. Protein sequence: CASSQEQGNTEAFF.